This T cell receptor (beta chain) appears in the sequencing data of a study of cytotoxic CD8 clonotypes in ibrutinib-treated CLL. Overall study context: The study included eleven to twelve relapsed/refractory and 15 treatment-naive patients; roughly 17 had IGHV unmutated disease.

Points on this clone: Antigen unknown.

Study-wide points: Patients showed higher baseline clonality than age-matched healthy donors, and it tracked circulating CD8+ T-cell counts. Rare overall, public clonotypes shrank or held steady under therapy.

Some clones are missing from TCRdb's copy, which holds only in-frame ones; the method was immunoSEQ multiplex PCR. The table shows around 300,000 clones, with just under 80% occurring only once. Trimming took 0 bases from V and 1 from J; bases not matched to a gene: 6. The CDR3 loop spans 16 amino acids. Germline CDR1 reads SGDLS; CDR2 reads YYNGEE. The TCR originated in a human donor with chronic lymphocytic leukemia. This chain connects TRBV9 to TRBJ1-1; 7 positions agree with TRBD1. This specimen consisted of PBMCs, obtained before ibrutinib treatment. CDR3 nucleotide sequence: TGTGCCAGCAGCGTAGAGGCAGGGGGTTGGAACACTGAAGCTTTCTTT. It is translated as CASSVEAGGWNTEAFF.